The rows below give T cell receptor beta chains drawn from one sample of a study of chemoradiotherapy in HPV16-positive cancers. The data were produced by immunoSEQ multiplex PCR, yet TCRdb's version contains in-frame clones alone and is incomplete. This table holds 600 or so clones, 90% to 95% found once. The sequencing used tumor tissue, collected from a patient who underwent chemoradiotherapy. Source of these receptors: a human donor with HPV-associated anogenital cancer. CDR3s include the opening cysteine and the closing phenylalanine or tryptophan. D genes are given only for firm matches. Some rows mark clone size as missing; the rest say once, few, many or name a class of expanded clone.

v_call	j_call	clone_size	d_call	cdr3_aa	cdr3_nt
TRBV7-2	TRBJ1-2	.	TRBD1	CASSPSSGTGVGYTF	TGTGCCAGCAGCCCTTCGTCTGGGACAGGGGTAGGCTACACCTTC
TRBV9	TRBJ1-2	.	TRBD1	CASSQMRGQGGYTF	TGTGCCAGCAGCCAGATGAGGGGGCAAGGTGGCTACACCTTC
TRBV6-1	TRBJ1-5	.	.	CASSQNQPQHF	TGTGCCAGCAGCCAAAATCAGCCCCAGCATTTT
TRBV19	TRBJ2-7	.	TRBD1	CASSIILWDRDYEQYF	TGTGCCAGTAGTATAATTCTCTGGGACAGGGACTACGAGCAGTACTTC
TRBV2	TRBJ1-2	.	TRBD1	CECRDRVGLYGYTF	TGTGAATGCCGGGACAGGGTTGGGCTCTATGGCTACACCTTC
TRBV6-5	TRBJ1-5	.	.	CASSSHRFSNQPQHF	TGTGCCAGCAGTTCACACAGGTTTAGCAATCAGCCCCAGCATTTT
TRBV6-1	TRBJ2-3	.	.	CASSVISLTDTQYF	TGTGCCAGCAGTGTGATCAGCCTCACAGATACGCAGTATTTT
TRBV29-1	TRBJ1-2	.	.	CSVPRGNYGYTF	TGCAGCGTTCCAAGGGGTAACTATGGCTACACCTTC
TRBV10-3	TRBJ2-3	.	TRBD2	CAISEWEGEADTQYF	TGTGCCATCAGTGAGTGGGAGGGAGAGGCGGATACGCAGTATTTT
TRBV7-8	TRBJ1-5	.	.	CASSLTGARNQPQHF	TGTGCCAGCAGCTTAACGGGGGCGCGGAATCAGCCCCAGCATTTT
TRBV28	TRBJ1-3	.	.	CASSQVGGSGNTIYF	TGTGCCAGCAGCCAGGTTGGGGGCTCTGGAAACACCATATATTTT
TRBV6-1	TRBJ1-4	.	TRBD1	CASSEGGQGYEKLFF	TGTGCCAGCAGTGAAGGGGGACAGGGGTATGAAAAACTGTTTTTT
TRBV6-1	TRBJ2-3	.	.	CASSDQPRDTQYF	TGTGCCAGCAGCGACCAGCCGAGAGATACGCAGTATTTT
TRBV20-1	TRBJ1-3	.	.	CSARVENTIYF	TGCAGTGCTAGAGTTGAAAACACCATATATTTT
TRBV7-9	TRBJ1-4	.	TRBD1	CAGRQGQGTKLFF	TGTGCCGGTAGACAGGGACAGGGCACGAAACTGTTTTTT
TRBV30	TRBJ2-1	.	.	CAGPRSSYNEQFF	TGTGCCGGCCCGCGTAGCTCCTACAATGAGCAGTTCTTC
TRBV7-8	TRBJ1-1	.	.	CASSPGSRGGAEAFF	TGTGCCAGCAGCCCGGGTAGTCGGGGTGGGGCTGAAGCTTTCTTT
TRBV11-3	TRBJ2-5	once	TRBD2	CASSSKRGYQETQYF	TGTGCCAGCAGCTCGAAGCGGGGGTATCAAGAGACCCAGTACTTC
TRBV11-3	TRBJ1-1	.	TRBD1	CASSLVGQGAAEAFF	TGTGCCAGCAGCTTAGTGGGACAGGGGGCGGCTGAAGCTTTCTTT
TRBV19	TRBJ1-1	.	.	CASTLDRTNTEAFF	TGTGCCAGTACCCTCGACAGGACGAACACTGAAGCTTTCTTT
TRBV2	TRBJ2-7	.	TRBD1	CASSYSGTEGYEQYF	TGTGCCAGCAGTTACTCCGGGACAGAGGGCTACGAGCAGTACTTC
TRBV6-1	TRBJ1-1	once	.	CAGRQDLNTEAFF	TGTGCCGGCCGACAGGACCTGAACACTGAAGCTTTCTTT
TRBV27	TRBJ1-2	.	TRBD1	CASTTYRGRRGGYTF	TGTGCCAGCACAACATACAGGGGGCGGCGAGGTGGCTACACCTTC
TRBV7-8	TRBJ2-1	.	TRBD2	CASSLGTSGLSNEQFF	TGTGCCAGCAGCTTAGGGACTAGCGGCCTATCCAATGAGCAGTTCTTC
TRBV10-2	TRBJ2-4	once	TRBD1	CATQGQGGDIQYF	TGCGCCACCCAGGGACAGGGAGGAGACATTCAGTACTTC
TRBV6-4	TRBJ1-5	.	.	CASSSEGNQPQHF	TGTGCCAGCAGTTCGGAAGGGAATCAGCCCCAGCATTTT
TRBV11-3	TRBJ2-2	.	TRBD1	CASSPRQGAYTGELFF	TGTGCCAGCAGCCCCAGACAGGGGGCCTACACCGGGGAGCTGTTTTTT
TRBV5-1	TRBJ1-4	.	TRBD1	CASSLRGQGATNEKLFF	TGCGCCAGCAGCTTGAGGGGGCAGGGGGCAACTAATGAAAAACTGTTTTTT
TRBV5-6	TRBJ1-1	.	.	CASSYPGVNTEAFF	TGTGCCAGCAGCTACCCTGGGGTGAACACTGAAGCTTTCTTT
TRBV6-5	TRBJ1-5	once	.	CASTRAENQPQHF	TGTGCCAGCACTAGGGCAGAGAATCAGCCCCAGCATTTT
TRBV5-6	TRBJ1-5	.	.	CASSPGRNQPQHF	TGTGCCAGCAGCCCAGGACGCAATCAGCCCCAGCATTTT
TRBV11-2	TRBJ2-7	.	.	CASSLSFAYEQYF	TGTGCCAGCAGCTTATCCTTTGCCTACGAGCAGTACTTC
TRBV2	TRBJ1-1	.	.	CASRPSTVGEAFF	TGTGCCAGCAGGCCCTCGACAGTTGGGGAAGCTTTCTTT